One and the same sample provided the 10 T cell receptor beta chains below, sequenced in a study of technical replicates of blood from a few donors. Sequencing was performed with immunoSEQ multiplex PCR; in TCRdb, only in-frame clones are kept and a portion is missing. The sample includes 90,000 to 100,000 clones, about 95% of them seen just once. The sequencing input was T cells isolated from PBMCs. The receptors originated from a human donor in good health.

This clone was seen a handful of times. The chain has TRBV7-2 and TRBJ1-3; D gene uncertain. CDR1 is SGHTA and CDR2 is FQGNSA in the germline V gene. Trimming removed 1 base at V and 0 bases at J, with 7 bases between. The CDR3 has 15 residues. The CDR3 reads CASSLETGSGNTIYF. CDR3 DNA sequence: TGTGCCAGCAGCTTAGAGACGGGCTCTGGAAACACCATATATTTT.

This chain's CDR3 is CASSYAGGPYEQYF. Here the CDR3 DNA reads TGTGCCAGCAGTTATGCCGGTGGGCCCTACGAGCAGTACTTC. This chain uses TRBV6-5 with TRBJ2-7; D call uncertain. CDR1 is MNHEY and CDR2 is SVGAGI in the germline V gene. There are 14 residues in the CDR3. Trimming left V 3 bases short and J 2 bases short, with 11 bases between.

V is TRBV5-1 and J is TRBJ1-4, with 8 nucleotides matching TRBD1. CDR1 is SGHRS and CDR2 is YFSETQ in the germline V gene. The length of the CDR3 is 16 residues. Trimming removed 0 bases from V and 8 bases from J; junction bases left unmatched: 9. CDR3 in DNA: TGCGCCAGCAGCTTGGGGGTCGTGGACAGGGACGAAAAACTGTTTTTT. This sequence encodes CASSLGVVDRDEKLFF.

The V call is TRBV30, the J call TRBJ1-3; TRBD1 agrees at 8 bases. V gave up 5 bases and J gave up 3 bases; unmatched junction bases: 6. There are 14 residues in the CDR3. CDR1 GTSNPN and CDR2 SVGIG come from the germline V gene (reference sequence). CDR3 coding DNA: TGTGCCTGGCGGGACAGGAGGTTTGGAAACACCATATATTTT. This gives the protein CAWRDRRFGNTIYF.

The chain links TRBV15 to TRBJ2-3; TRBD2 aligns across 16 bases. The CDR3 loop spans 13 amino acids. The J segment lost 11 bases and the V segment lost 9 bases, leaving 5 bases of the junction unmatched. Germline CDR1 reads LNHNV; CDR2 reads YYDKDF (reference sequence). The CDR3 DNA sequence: TGTGCCACGTGGGGACTAGCGGGAGGGGAGCAGTATTTT. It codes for CATWGLAGGEQYF.

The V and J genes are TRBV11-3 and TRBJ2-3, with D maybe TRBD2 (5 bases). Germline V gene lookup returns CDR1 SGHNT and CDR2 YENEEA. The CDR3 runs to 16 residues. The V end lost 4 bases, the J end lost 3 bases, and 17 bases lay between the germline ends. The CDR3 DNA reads TGTGCCAGCAGCTCGCGGGCACCCAGCGAGACAGATACGCAGTATTTT. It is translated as CASSSRAPSETDTQYF.

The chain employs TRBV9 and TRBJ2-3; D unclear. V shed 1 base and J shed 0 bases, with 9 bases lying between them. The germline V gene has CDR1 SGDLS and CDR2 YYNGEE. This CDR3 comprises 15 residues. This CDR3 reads CASSVFSASTDTQYF. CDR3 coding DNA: TGTGCCAGCAGCGTATTTAGTGCTAGCACAGATACGCAGTATTTT.

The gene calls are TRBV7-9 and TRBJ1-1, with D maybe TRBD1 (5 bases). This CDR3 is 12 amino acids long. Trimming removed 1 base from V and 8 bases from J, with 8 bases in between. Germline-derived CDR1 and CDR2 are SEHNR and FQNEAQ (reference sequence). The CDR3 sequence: CASSLGAGEAFF. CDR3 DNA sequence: TGTGCCAGCAGCTTAGGGGCAGGGGAAGCTTTCTTT.

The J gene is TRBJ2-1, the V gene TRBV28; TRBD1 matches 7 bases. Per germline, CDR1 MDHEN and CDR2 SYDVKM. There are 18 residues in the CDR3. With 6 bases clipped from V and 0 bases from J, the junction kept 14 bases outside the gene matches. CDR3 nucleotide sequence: TGTGCCAGCAGGACAGGGTTAGTAGTCCTCGGCTCCTACAATGAGCAGTTCTTC. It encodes CASRTGLVVLGSYNEQFF.

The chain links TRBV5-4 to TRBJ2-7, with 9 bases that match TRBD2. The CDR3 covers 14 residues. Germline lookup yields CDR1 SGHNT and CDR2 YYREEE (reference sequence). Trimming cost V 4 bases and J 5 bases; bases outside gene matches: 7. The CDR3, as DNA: TGTGCCAGCAGCGGGGGACTAGCTCAGGACGAGCAGTACTTC. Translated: CASSGGLAQDEQYF.